This T cell receptor beta chain was found in a study of T cells in Graves' hyperthyroidism and ophthalmopathy. A note on this clonotype: The antigen is not known. At one of its ends the junction is not consistent with the germline gene, which may arise from a read error.

Study-wide points: Clonotypes that were expanded in thyroid above 0.001 mostly appeared in blood too.

RNA transcripts were the template for amplifying TCR beta CDR3 regions. HTBI primers were employed in a first-round RT-PCR of the TCR CDR3. One entry per CDR3 protein, called by TCRdb with MiXCR from the multiplex PCR reads. This table has around 660,000 distinct CDR3 sequences, approximately 42% appearing once. CDR3 length: 13 residues. Germline V CDR1 and CDR2: ENHRY, SYGVKD. Uncontrolled infection, other autoimmune disease, pregnancy or lactation led to exclusion. The study based diagnoses on clinical symptoms, serum thyroxine and TRAb, thyroid ultrasound and orbital computed tomography. The chain is built from TRBV10-3 and TRBJ1-1, with D hard to call. Material: peripheral blood or thyroid tissue (not recorded which). The clonotype originates from an adult man with Graves' disease, either hyperthyroidism or ophthalmopathy (not recorded which). The chain's CDR3 is CASSLSLLTEAFF. The CDR3 nucleotides read TGTGCCAGCAGTTTAAGTTTGCTCACTGAAGCTTTCTTT.